These 9 T cell receptor beta chains came from one sample sequenced in a study of PD-L1 blockade in urothelial cancer. Profiling relied on immunoSEQ multiplex PCR, and the TCRdb table lists in-frame clones only, not all of them. The sample lists roughly 100,000 clones; roughly 80% were seen once. Indicated time point: peripheral blood 6 weeks after treatment start. This material consisted of PBMCs, taken around atezolizumab (anti-PD-L1) treatment. The receptors shown here come from a man between 65 and 85 years old with urothelial cancer.

The gene calls are TRBV6-1 and TRBJ2-5; weak D call: TRBD1 (6 bases). The CDR3 sequence is 16 residues long. Deletions cut 0 bases from V and 4 bases from J, with 15 bases between. In germline, CDR1 is MNHNS, CDR2 SASEGT. CDR3: CASSEAAGVLLETQYF. The CDR3 nucleotides read TGTGCCAGCAGTGAAGCGGCAGGGGTATTGCTAGAGACCCAGTACTTC.

The chain is built from TRBV4-3 and TRBJ2-3, with D tentatively TRBD1 (5 bases). V lost 2 bases to trimming and J lost 6 bases, with 18 bases between them. Germline V gene data show CDR1 as LGHNA and CDR2 as YSLEER. The CDR3 runs 16 residues. DNA of the CDR3: TGCGCCAGCAGCCAAACGATAGGCGGTGGGGCGGATACGCAGTATTTT. Encoded protein: CASSQTIGGGADTQYF.

The chain carries TRBV7-9 and TRBJ2-5; weak D call: TRBD2 (5 bases). Trimming took off 5 bases at V and 6 bases at J, with 13 bases between the two ends. This CDR3 is built from 13 residues. Germline CDR1 and CDR2: SEHNR and FQNEAQ (reference sequence). CDR3 protein: CASSPGVLKTQYF. The DNA for the CDR3 is TGTGCCAGCAGCCCCGGGGTCTTAAAGACCCAGTACTTC.

J is TRBJ1-6 and V is TRBV6-6; 9 nucleotides align to TRBD1. This CDR3 is 14 amino acids long. Trimming cost V 6 bases and J 7 bases; bases outside gene matches: 4. Germline V gene data show CDR1 as MNHNY and CDR2 as SVGAGI (reference sequence). In nucleotides, the CDR3 is TGTGCCAGCAGCCGGACAGGGGAAAATTCACCCCTCCACTTT. It encodes CASSRTGENSPLHF.

This clone appeared a few times. V is TRBV4-2 and J is TRBJ2-2; D is perhaps TRBD2 (6 bases). Germline CDR1 LGHNA, CDR2 YNFKEQ. The CDR3 has 15 amino acids. Trimming stripped 0 bases from V and 4 bases from J, with 9 bases between. The CDR3 DNA follows: TGTGCCAGCAGCCAAGAAGGAGGGCGCACCGGGGAGCTGTTTTTT. Amino acid sequence: CASSQEGGRTGELFF.

V is TRBV5-8 and J is TRBJ2-1; 7 positions agree with TRBD2. This CDR3 contains 17 residues. Germline assignment: CDR1 SGHTS and CDR2 YDEGEE. The V and J ends lost 0 bases and 0 bases, in that order; junction bases with no gene match: 6. The CDR3 loop reads CASSLATSADSYNEQFF. DNA of the CDR3: TGTGCCAGCAGCTTGGCCACTAGCGCGGACTCCTACAATGAGCAGTTCTTC.

This chain's CDR3 is CSAREGTEAFF. CDR3 nucleotides: TGCAGTGCTAGGGAGGGCACTGAAGCTTTCTTT. The rearrangement uses TRBV20-1 and TRBJ1-1; D gene ambiguous. V was clipped by 3 bases and J by 4 bases, with 6 bases between them. From germline, CDR1 is DFQATT and CDR2 SNEGSKA (reference sequence). The CDR3 covers 11 residues.

The chain couples TRBV5-5 to TRBJ1-2, with TRBD1 as a possible D gene (6 bases). This CDR3 region has 15 residues. Germline V gene lookup returns CDR1 SGHKS and CDR2 YYEKEE (reference sequence). V shed 3 bases and J shed 1 base, with 13 bases lying between them. Here the CDR3 DNA reads TGTGCCAGCAGCTCCCGGACAGAATATAACTATGGCTACACCTTC. Encoded protein: CASSSRTEYNYGYTF.

J is TRBJ2-2 and V is TRBV5-4, with 7 bases aligning to TRBD1. V was pared by 2 bases and J by 6 bases, with 13 bases of the junction left unmatched. CDR3 size: 17 residues. Germline CDR1 and CDR2: SGHNT and YYREEE (reference sequence). CDR3: CASSLRGQANGAGELFF. CDR3 nucleotides: TGTGCCAGCAGCTTAAGGGGGCAGGCAAACGGGGCCGGGGAGCTGTTTTTT.